This T cell receptor (beta chain) was sequenced during a study of blood T cell repertoires in COVID-19. Some clones are missing from TCRdb's copy, which holds only in-frame ones; the method was immunoSEQ multiplex PCR. The data show approximately 300,000 clones, more than 85% seen once. Researchers sorted participants into cohorts using their self-reported clinical history. In the 2 weeks before study entry, exposed participants met a COVID-19 case, which was PCR-confirmed or clinician-diagnosed. The CDR3 has 13 amino acids. The germline V gene encodes CDR1 ENHRY and CDR2 SYGVKD. V dropped 10 bases and J dropped 2; count of bases not matched to a gene: 7.

Material: PBMCs or T cells enriched from blood (not recorded which). The TCR originated in a woman between 25 and 40 years old who had been exposed to COVID-19. This chain connects TRBV10-3 to TRBJ2-5; the match to TRBD1 covers 7 bases. The CDR3 sequence: CATTGQLQETQYF. The DNA of the CDR3 is TGTGCCACCACGGGACAGCTACAAGAGACCCAGTACTTC.